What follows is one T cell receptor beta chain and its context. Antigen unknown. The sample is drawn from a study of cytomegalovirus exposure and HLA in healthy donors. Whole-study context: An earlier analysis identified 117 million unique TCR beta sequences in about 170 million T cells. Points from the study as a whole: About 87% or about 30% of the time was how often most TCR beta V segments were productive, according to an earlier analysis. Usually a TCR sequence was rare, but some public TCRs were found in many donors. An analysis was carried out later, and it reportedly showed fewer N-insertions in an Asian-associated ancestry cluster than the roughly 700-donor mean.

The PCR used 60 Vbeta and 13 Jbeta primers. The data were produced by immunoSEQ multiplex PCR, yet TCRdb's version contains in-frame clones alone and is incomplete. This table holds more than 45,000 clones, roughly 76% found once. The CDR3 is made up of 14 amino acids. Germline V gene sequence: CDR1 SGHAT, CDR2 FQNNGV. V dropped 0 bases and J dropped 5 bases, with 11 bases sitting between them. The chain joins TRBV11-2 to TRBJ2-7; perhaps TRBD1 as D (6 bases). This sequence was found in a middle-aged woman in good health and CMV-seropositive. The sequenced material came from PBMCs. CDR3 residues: CASSLDSRGNEQYF. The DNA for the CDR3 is TGTGCCAGCAGCTTAGATTCGAGGGGGAACGAGCAGTACTTC.